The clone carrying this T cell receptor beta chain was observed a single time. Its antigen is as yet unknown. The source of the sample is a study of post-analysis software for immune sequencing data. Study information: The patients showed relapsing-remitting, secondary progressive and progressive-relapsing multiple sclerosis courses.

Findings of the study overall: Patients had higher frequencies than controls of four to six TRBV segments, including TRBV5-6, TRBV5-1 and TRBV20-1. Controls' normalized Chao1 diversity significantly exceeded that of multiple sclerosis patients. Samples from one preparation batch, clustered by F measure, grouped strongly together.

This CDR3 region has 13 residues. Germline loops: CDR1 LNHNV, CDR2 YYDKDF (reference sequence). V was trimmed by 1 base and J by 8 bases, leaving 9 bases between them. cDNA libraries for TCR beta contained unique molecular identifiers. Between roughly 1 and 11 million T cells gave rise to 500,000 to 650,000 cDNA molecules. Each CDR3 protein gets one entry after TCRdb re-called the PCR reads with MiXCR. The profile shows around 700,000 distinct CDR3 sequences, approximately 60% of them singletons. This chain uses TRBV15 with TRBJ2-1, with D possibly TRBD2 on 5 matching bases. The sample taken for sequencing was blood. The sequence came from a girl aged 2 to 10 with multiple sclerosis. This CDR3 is CATSRVGRDEQFF. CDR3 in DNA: TGTGCCACCAGCAGAGTAGGGCGGGATGAGCAGTTCTTC. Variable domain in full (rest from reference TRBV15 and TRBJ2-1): DAMVIQNPRYQVTQFGKPVTLSCSQTLNHNVMYWYQQKSSQAPKLLFHYYDKDFNNEADTPDNFQSRRPNTSFCFLDIRSPGLGDTAMYLCATSRVGRDEQFFGPGTRLTVL.